This T cell receptor beta chain came from a study of OX40 agonist ivuxolimab in advanced cancers. CDR1 is SGHRS, CDR2 YFSETQ, per germline. This CDR3 has 12 amino acids. In regard to this clone: Antigen: not known.

Study results and limitations: There was clonal expansion of CD4+ and CD8+ blood T cells by week 6 at 0.1 to 3.0 mg/kg.

Clones were sequenced by immunoSEQ multiplex PCR, and TCRdb holds only the in-frame ones, with some missing. The data contain tens of thousands of clones, approximately 88% of them singletons. This clonotype was obtained from an adult with an advanced solid tumor such as melanoma, head and neck, liver or kidney cancer. The V call is TRBV5-1, the J call TRBJ2-5; no clear D. The tail of the sequence fits TRBJ2-7 better, so the J call may be wrong. This specimen was CD4+ or CD8+ T cells sorted from blood, taken in a trial of the OX40 agonist ivuxolimab. The CDR3 nucleotides are TGCGCCAGCAGCCTCACTGGTGACGAGCAGTACTTC. Translation gives CASSLTGDEQYF.